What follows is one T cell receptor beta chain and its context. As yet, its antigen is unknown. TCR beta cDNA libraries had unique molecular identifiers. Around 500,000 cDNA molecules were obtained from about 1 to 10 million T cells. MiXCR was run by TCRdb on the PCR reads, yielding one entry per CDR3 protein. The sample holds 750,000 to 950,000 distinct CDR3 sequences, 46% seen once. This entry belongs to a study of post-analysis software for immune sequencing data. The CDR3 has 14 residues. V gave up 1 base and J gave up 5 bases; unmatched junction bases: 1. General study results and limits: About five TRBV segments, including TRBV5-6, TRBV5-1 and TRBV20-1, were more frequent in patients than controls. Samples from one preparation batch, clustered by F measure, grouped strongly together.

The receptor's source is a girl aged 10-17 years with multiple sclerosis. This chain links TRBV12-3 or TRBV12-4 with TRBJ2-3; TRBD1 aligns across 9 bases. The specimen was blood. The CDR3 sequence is CASSLEGQGDTQYF. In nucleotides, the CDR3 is TGTGCCAGCAGTTTAGAGGGACAGGGAGATACGCAGTATTTT.